This passage covers 13 T cell receptor beta chains from one sample sequenced in a study of T cells after yellow fever vaccination. TCRdb independently ran MiXCR on the 5' RACE reads; one entry per CDR3 protein. Among about 320,000 distinct CDR3 sequences listed, approximately 4% were seen once. This specimen was PBMCs, taken 15 days after the yellow fever booster vaccination. The receptors come from a man between 18 and 29 years old who received the YFV17D yellow fever vaccine.

Note on this clonotype: Sequence at one end of the junction differs from germline and may be a read error. The J gene is TRBJ1-2, the V gene TRBV27, with 7 bases identical to TRBD1. Germline CDR1 is MNHEY and CDR2 is SMNVEV (reference sequence). The CDR3 loop spans 14 amino acids. CDR3 region: CASSPNRGNHGYTF. CDR3 DNA sequence: TGTGCCAGCAGTCCAAACAGGGGTAACCATGGCTACACCTTC.

In DNA, the CDR3 is TGTGCCAGCAGCTTTCGGACAGGGCAAAATGAAAAACTGTTTTTT. Its protein product is CASSFRTGQNEKLFF. V gene TRBV7-2 combines with J gene TRBJ1-4; 8 positions match TRBD1. The V and J ends lost 3 bases and 5 bases, in that order; junction bases with no gene match: 5. The length of the CDR3 is 15 residues. CDR1 and CDR2 from the germline V gene are SGHTA and FQGNSA.

The V gene is TRBV20-1, the J gene TRBJ1-2; no definite D call. V was trimmed by 2 bases and J by 7 bases, leaving 20 bases between them. Germline CDR1 reads DFQATT; CDR2 reads SNEGSKA (reference sequence). This CDR3 contains 15 residues. For the CDR3, the DNA is TGCAGTGCTAGAAGGGCCTTGGGCGGGGAGGGTGGCTACACCTTC. Amino acids: CSARRALGGEGGYTF.

This clonotype came up many times. The chain is built from TRBV3-1 and TRBJ2-1; no clear D. Looked up from germline, CDR1 is LGHDT and CDR2 is YNNKEL (reference sequence). The CDR3 covers 15 residues. Trimming shortened V by 0 bases and J by 1 base, and 7 bases separated the two germline ends. The CDR3 DNA is TGTGCCAGCAGCCAAGATGTAGCTTCCTACAATGAGCAGTTCTTC. Protein: CASSQDVASYNEQFF.

This clonotype came up a few times. The chain recombines TRBV14 with TRBJ2-1; D tentatively fits TRBD1 or TRBD2 (5 bases each). Germline lookup yields CDR1 SGHDN and CDR2 FVKESK. The CDR3 has 14 residues. The V end lost 0 bases, the J end lost 7 bases, and 10 bases lay between the germline ends. CDR3 sequence: CASSQERGRNEQFF. CDR3 nucleotide sequence: TGTGCCAGCAGCCAAGAACGGGGACGGAATGAGCAGTTCTTC.

This clonotype has only a few counts. The chain carries TRBV5-1 and TRBJ1-4, with 10 nucleotides matching TRBD1. Germline V CDR1 and CDR2: SGHRS, YFSETQ. This CDR3 is 15 amino acids long. Trimming removed 0 bases from V and 8 bases from J; junction bases left unmatched: 4. The CDR3 is CASSLGGTGEEKLFF. In DNA form, the CDR3 reads TGCGCCAGCAGCTTGGGAGGGACAGGGGAAGAAAAACTGTTTTTT.

This clonotype was observed a few times. V is TRBV9 and J is TRBJ2-2, with TRBD2 identical over 7 bases. The CDR3 contains 17 residues. CDR1 is SGDLS, CDR2 YYNGEE, per germline. The V gene end was trimmed by 3 bases and the J gene end by 7 bases; junction bases not matched to a gene: 15. The CDR3 spells CASSAGRGPRSDGELFF. CDR3 DNA: TGTGCCAGCAGCGCAGGGAGGGGCCCCCGATCCGACGGGGAGCTGTTTTTT.

This clonotype was seen repeatedly, ten times or more. V is TRBV5-1 and J is TRBJ1-4; the match to TRBD1 covers 9 bases. The V segment lost 1 base and the J segment 8 bases; nucleotides outside the gene matches: 6. The V gene's germline CDR1 is SGHRS and CDR2 YFSETQ. The CDR3 is 15 residues long. The DNA for the CDR3 is TGCGCCAGCAGCTTGCTGGGACAGGGTGAGGAAAAACTGTTTTTT. Its translation: CASSLLGQGEEKLFF.

In its sample, this clonotype was seen many times. This chain joins TRBV7-3 and TRBJ2-5, with D unclear. The CDR3 extends over 14 amino acids. V gave up 5 bases and J gave up 6 bases, with 16 bases separating them. Per germline, CDR1 SGHTA and CDR2 FQGTGA. CDR3 in DNA: TGTGCCAGCAGCCCGGCCCTAGTGGCTAAGACCCAGTACTTC. Its translation is CASSPALVAKTQYF.

This clonotype was counted ten times or more. V and J are TRBV7-3 and TRBJ2-1, with a possible D match to TRBD1 (5 bases). This CDR3 region has 15 residues. Trimming removed 4 bases at V and 6 bases at J, with 16 bases between. Germline V gene lookup returns CDR1 SGHTA and CDR2 FQGTGA. The DNA of the CDR3 is TGTGCCAGCAGCTCCCGGCAGGGCAGAATCAATGAGCAGTTCTTC. This translates into CASSSRQGRINEQFF.

This clonotype was seen repeatedly, ten times or more. V and J are TRBV5-1 and TRBJ2-2, with D uncertain. CDR3 length equals 13 residues. Germline CDR1 reads SGHRS; CDR2 reads YFSETQ. V lost 2 bases and J lost 8, with 10 bases in between. CDR3 region: CASSFVVMGELFF. In DNA, the CDR3 is TGCGCCAGCAGCTTCGTGGTGATGGGGGAGCTGTTTTTT.

Only a few counts were recorded for this clonotype. V usage is TRBV4-2 and J usage is TRBJ2-1; TRBD2 aligns across 9 bases. The CDR3 runs to 16 residues. The V gene's germline CDR1 is LGHNA and CDR2 YNFKEQ. With V trimmed by 3 bases and J by 6 bases, 9 bases remained unmatched. The CDR3: CASSHPEGTSTNEQFF. The DNA for the CDR3 is TGTGCCAGCAGCCATCCCGAGGGGACTAGCACCAATGAGCAGTTCTTC.

This clonotype has a handful of counts. The J gene is TRBJ1-2, the V gene TRBV5-1; possible D gene TRBD1, 6 bases. CDR3 length: 15 residues. Trimming took off 2 bases at V and 6 bases at J, with 17 bases between the two ends. Germline CDR1 SGHRS, CDR2 YFSETQ. The CDR3, as DNA: TGCGCCAGCAGCTTATCGGGGGGGCGCGCGGATGGCTACACCTTC. Protein: CASSLSGGRADGYTF.